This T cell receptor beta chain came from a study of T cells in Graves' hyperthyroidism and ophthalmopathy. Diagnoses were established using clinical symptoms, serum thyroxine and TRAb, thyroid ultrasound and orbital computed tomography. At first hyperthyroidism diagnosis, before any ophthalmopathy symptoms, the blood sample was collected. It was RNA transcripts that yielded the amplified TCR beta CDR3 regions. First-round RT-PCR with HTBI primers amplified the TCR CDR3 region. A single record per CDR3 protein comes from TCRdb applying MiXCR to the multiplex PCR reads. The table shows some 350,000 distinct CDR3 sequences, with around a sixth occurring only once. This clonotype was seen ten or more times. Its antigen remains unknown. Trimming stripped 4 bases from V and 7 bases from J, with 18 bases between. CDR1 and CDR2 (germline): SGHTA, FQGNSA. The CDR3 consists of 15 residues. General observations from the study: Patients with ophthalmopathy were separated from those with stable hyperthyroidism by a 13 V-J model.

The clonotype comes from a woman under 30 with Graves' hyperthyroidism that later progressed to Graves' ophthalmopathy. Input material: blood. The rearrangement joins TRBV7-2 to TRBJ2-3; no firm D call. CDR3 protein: CASSSHPASPYTQYF. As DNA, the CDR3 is TGTGCCAGCAGCTCCCACCCTGCCTCCCCTTATACGCAGTATTTT.